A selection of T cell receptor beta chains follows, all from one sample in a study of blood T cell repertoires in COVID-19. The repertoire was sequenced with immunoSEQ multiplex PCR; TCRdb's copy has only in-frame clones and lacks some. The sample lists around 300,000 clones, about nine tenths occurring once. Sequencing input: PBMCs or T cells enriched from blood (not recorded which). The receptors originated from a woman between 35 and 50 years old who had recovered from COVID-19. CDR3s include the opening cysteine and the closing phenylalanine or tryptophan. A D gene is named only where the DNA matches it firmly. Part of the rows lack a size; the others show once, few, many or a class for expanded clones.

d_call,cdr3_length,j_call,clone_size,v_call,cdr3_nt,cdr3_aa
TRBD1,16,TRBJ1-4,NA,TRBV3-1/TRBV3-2,TGTGCCAGCAGCCAAGAGTCTGAGACAGGGAATGAAAAACTGTTTTTT,CASSQESETGNEKLFF
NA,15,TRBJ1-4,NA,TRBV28,TGTGCCAGCAGTTCGGTTACAGGTCGAGATGAAAAACTGTTTTTT,CASSSVTGRDEKLFF
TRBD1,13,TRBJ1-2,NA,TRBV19,TGTGCCAGTAGTATCACGACAGGGGATGGCTACACCTTC,CASSITTGDGYTF
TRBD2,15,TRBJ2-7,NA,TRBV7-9,TGTGCCAGCTCCCGGGGGGAGCGGGAATTCAACGAGCAGTACTTC,CASSRGEREFNEQYF
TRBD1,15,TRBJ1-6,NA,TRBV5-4,TGTGCCAGCAGCCGGGACAGGGAGCATAATTCACCCCTCCACTTT,CASSRDREHNSPLHF
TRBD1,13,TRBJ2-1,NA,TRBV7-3,TGTGCCAGCAGCTTAAAGGGGGACAGGGAGAAGTTCTTC,CASSLKGDREKFF
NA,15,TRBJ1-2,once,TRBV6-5,TGTGCCAGCGCATACAGACAATCCACGACCGACGGCTACACCTTC,CASAYRQSTTDGYTF
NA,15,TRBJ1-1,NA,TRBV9,TGTGCCAGCAGCGTAGCGGCAGGGTCAAGCACTGAAGCTTTCTTT,CASSVAAGSSTEAFF
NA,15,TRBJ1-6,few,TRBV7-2,TGTGCCAGCAGCTTCCAGGGTATTATGGATTCACCCCTCCACTTT,CASSFQGIMDSPLHF
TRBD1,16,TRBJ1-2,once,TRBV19,TGTGCCAGTAGACACAGGGGATCCTCTGGAAACTATGGCTACACCTTC,CASRHRGSSGNYGYTF
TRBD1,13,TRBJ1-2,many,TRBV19,TGTGCCAGTAGTCCAGGGGGTAGCTATGGCTACACCTTC,CASSPGGSYGYTF
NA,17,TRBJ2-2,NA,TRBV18,TGTGCCAGCTCACCAAGGGGCACCCTGGCAAACACCGGGGAGCTGTTTTTT,CASSPRGTLANTGELFF
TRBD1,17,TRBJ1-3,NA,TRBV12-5,TGTGCTAGTGGTTTGGTACAGGGACAGGGGGCTGGAAACACCATATATTTT,CASGLVQGQGAGNTIYF
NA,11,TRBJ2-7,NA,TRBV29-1,TGCAGCGTTGAAGAGGGCCGCGCCTGGCACTTC,CSVEEGRAWHF
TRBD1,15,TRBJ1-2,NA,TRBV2,TGTGCCAGCAGTGAGGACAGGGGGCGCAGCTATGGCTACACCTTC,CASSEDRGRSYGYTF
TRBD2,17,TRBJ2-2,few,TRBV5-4,TGTGCCAGCACCTCTCAGCTAGCGGGAGGGATCACCGGGGAGCTGTTTTTT,CASTSQLAGGITGELFF
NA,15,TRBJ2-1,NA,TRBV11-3,TGTGCCAGCAGCTTAGTAGCGTCGGGTAGGAATGAGCAGTTCTTC,CASSLVASGRNEQFF
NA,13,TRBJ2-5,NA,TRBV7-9,TGTGCCAGCAGCTTAGCCAGTACAGAGACCCAGTACTTC,CASSLASTETQYF
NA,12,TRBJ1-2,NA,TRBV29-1,TGCAGCGTTGAATTTTTTGGGGGGTACTCATCATTC,CSVEFFGGYSSF
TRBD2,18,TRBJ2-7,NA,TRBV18,TGTGCCAGCTCACCAGGGGGACTAGCGGGAGTAGAGATCGGCGAGCAGTACTTC,CASSPGGLAGVEIGEQYF
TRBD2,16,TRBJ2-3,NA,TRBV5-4,TGTGCCAGCAGCTTGAGTTTGGCTAGCGGGGGGGTAACGCAGTATTTT,CASSLSLASGGVTQYF
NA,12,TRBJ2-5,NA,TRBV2,TGTGCCAGCAGTCCGGGGGAAGAGACCCAGTACTTC,CASSPGEETQYF
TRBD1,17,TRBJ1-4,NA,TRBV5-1,TGCGCCAGCAGCCGTACAAACCGACAGGGTGTAGGTGAAAAACTGTTTTTT,CASSRTNRQGVGEKLFF
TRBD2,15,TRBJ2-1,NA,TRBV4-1,TGCGCCAGCAGCCTCTGGCCGGGAGGTCCCAATGAGCAGTTCTTC,CASSLWPGGPNEQFF
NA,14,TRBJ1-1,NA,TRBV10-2,TGCGCCAGCAGTGAGCCCCAGGGGAACACTGAAGCTTTCTTT,CASSEPQGNTEAFF
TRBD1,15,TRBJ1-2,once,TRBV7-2,TGTGCCAGCAGCTTTAGGGATACAGGGGGTAATGGCTACACCTTC,CASSFRDTGGNGYTF
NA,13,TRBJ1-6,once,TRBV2,TGTGCCAGCAGCCGGGGTATTGGATCACCCCTCCACTTT,CASSRGIGSPLHF
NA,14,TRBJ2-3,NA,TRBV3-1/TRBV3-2,TGTGCCAGCAGCCCCTTGCAGCGAGCAGATACGCAGTATTTT,CASSPLQRADTQYF
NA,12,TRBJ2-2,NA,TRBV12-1,TGTGCCAGCAGCTGCCCCGGGGGGGAGCTGTTTTTT,CASSCPGGELFF
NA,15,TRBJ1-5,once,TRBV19,TGTGCCAGTAGTATGGAAGGGGTAGGCAATCAGCCCCAGCATTTT,CASSMEGVGNQPQHF
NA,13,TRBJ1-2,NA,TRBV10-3,TGTGCCATCAGTGAGAATATTAACTATGGCTACACCTTC,CAISENINYGYTF
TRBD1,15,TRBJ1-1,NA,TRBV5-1,TGCGCCAGCCGGACAGGGGACACTCACGGCGCTGAAGCTTTCTTT,CASRTGDTHGAEAFF
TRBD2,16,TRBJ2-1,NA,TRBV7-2,TGTGCCAGCACCCAATCGCCCGGGAGGGCTTCCAATGAGCAGTTCTTC,CASTQSPGRASNEQFF
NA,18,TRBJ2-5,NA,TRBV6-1,TGTGCCAGCAGTGAATATGGCGGGTTTGCCCTAAAATTGGAGACCCAGTACTTC,CASSEYGGFALKLETQYF
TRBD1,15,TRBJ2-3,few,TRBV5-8,TGTGCCAGCAGCCCCGGGACAGGGGTGACAGATACGCAGTATTTT,CASSPGTGVTDTQYF
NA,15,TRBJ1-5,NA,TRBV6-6,TGTGCCAGCAGTTACTCAAGACAGGACAATCAGCCCCAGCATTTT,CASSYSRQDNQPQHF
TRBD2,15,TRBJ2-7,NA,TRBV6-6,TGTGCCAGCAGTTACTCAGGGACTAGCGGCTACGAGCAGTACTTC,CASSYSGTSGYEQYF
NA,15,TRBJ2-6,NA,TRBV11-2,TGTGCCAGCAGCTTCAACAGGGCTGGGGCCAACGTCCTGACTTTC,CASSFNRAGANVLTF
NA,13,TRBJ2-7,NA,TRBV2,TGTGCCAGCAAGGAGGGCCCTTCCTACGAGCAGTACTTC,CASKEGPSYEQYF
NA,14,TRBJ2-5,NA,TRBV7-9,TGTGCCAGCAGCATCAGGGGAACCCAAGAGACCCAGTACTTC,CASSIRGTQETQYF
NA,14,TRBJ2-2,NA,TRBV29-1,TGCAGCGCCCGGGACTCGGGGAACACCGGGGAGCTGTTTTTT,CSARDSGNTGELFF
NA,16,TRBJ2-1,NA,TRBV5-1,TGCGCCAGCAGCCCTCGGCTAGCAGTCTCCTACAATGAGCAGTTCTTC,CASSPRLAVSYNEQFF
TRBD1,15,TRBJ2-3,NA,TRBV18,TGTGCCAGCTCACCACCAACAGGGGGCACAGATACGCAGTATTTT,CASSPPTGGTDTQYF
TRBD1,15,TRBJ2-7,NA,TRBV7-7,TGTGCTAGCAGCTTAAAACAGGGGGCGGACTACGAGCAGTACTTC,CASSLKQGADYEQYF
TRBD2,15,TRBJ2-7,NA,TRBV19,TGTGCCAGTAGTATGGGACTAGCGGGACACTACGAGCAGTACTTC,CASSMGLAGHYEQYF
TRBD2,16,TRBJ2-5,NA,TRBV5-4,TGTGCCAGCAGCGATGGAGTACTAGCGGGAATGAAGACCCAGTACTTC,CASSDGVLAGMKTQYF
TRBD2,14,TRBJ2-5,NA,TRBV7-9,TGTGCCAGCAGTTTCGGACTAGCGATGGAGACCCAGTACTTC,CASSFGLAMETQYF
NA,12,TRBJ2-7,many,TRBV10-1,TGCGCCAGCAGTGAAAGCGGTTACGAGCAGTACTTC,CASSESGYEQYF
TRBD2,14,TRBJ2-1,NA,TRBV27,TGTGCCAGCAGTTTGTTTAGCGGGGCCGACGAGCAGTTCTTC,CASSLFSGADEQFF
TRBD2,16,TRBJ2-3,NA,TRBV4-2,TGTGCCAGCAGCCAAGTCTTGCGGGGGGGCACAGATACGCAGTATTTT,CASSQVLRGGTDTQYF
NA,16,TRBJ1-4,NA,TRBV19,TGTGCCAGTAACGACAAGGCGTGGCCGGTTGGGGAAAAACTGTTTTTT,CASNDKAWPVGEKLFF
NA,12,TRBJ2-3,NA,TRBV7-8,TGTGCCAGCAACATAATCACAGATACGCAGTATTTT,CASNIITDTQYF
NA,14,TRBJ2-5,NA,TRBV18,TGTGCCAGCTCACCACCGGGGCAGCAAGAGACCCAGTACTTC,CASSPPGQQETQYF
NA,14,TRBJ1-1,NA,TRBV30,TGTGCCTGGAGTGCTCAAAGAGGGATCGCTGAAGCTTTCTTT,CAWSAQRGIAEAFF
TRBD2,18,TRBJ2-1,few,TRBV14,TGTGCCAGCAGCGCCCTTTGGGGGCTAGCGGGGGGGCTCGGTGAGCAGTTCTTC,CASSALWGLAGGLGEQFF
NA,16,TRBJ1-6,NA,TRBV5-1,TGCGCCAGCACGAGACGGGGGGACACCGATAATTCACCCCTCCACTTT,CASTRRGDTDNSPLHF
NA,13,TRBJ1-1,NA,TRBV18,TGTGCCACCATAAAGTCGGGGGACACTGAAGCTTTCTTT,CATIKSGDTEAFF
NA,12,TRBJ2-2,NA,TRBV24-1,TGTGCCACCAGTAGAGACACCGGGGAGCTGTTTTTT,CATSRDTGELFF
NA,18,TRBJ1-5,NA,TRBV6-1,TGTGCCAGCAGTGAAGAGTTGACGGTCGCGGTCCGCAGTCAGCCCCAGCATTTT,CASSEELTVAVRSQPQHF
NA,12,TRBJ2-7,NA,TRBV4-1,TGCGCCAGCAGCCATGGAGGAAGCGAGCAGTACTTC,CASSHGGSEQYF